This T cell receptor beta chain emerged from a study of shared clonotypes between healthy human individuals. Study results and limitations: Clonotypes which were not shared had lower generation probabilities than clonotypes that all four donors shared.

Note on this clone: As yet, its antigen is unknown.

The V gene's germline CDR1 is MNHNS and CDR2 SASEGT. The V and J ends lost 7 bases and 1 base respectively, with 8 bases between them. This CDR3 has 12 residues. Libraries were prepared by immunoSEQ multiplex PCR; TCRdb keeps only in-frame clonotypes and omits some of them. The table shows some 2,400,000 clones, with 90% to 96% occurring only once. The chain combines TRBV6-1 with TRBJ2-7; tentative D call: TRBD1 (6 bases). This receptor was taken from a man between 18 and 35 years old in good health. Sequenced sample: naive CD4+ T cells sorted from blood. As to subset: CD45RA+ positively selected. The CDR3 protein is CASKGQSYEQYF. For the CDR3, the DNA is TGTGCCAGCAAAGGACAGTCCTACGAGCAGTACTTC.